This entry lists 19 T cell receptor beta chains sequenced from one sample in a study of CD8 T cells in Susac syndrome. An amount of RNA that ranged from roughly 0.5 to 1 ug was reverse transcribed with random hexamers. TCRdb used MiXCR to reprocess the immunoSEQ multiplex PCR reads, holding one entry per CDR3 protein. Of hundreds of thousands of distinct CDR3 sequences listed, roughly 93% are singletons. Specimen: CD4+ T cells from PBMCs. The source of these receptors is a human donor with multiple sclerosis.

The chain has TRBV6-2 or TRBV6-3 and TRBJ2-7; tentatively, D is TRBD1 (5 bases). Germline CDR1 reads MNHEY; CDR2 reads SVGEGT. V shed 4 bases and J shed 6 bases, with 19 bases lying between them. This CDR3 region has 15 residues. Here the CDR3 DNA reads TGTGCCAGCAGTTTAGCCGTGGTGCAGGGAAGCGAGCAGTACGTC. This sequence encodes CASSLAVVQGSEQYV.

The chain links TRBV30 to TRBJ2-7; weak D call: TRBD1 (5 bases). The CDR3 runs to 13 residues. V lost 0 bases, J lost 3 bases, and 9 bases lay in between. In germline, CDR1 is GTSNPN, CDR2 SVGIG (reference sequence). The CDR3 DNA is TGTGCCTGGAGTGTGACAGCTAACTACGAGCAGTACTTC. Protein sequence: CAWSVTANYEQYF.

This sequence joins TRBV5-1 and TRBJ1-1; D is perhaps TRBD1 (6 bases). The CDR3 extends over 15 amino acids. Between the trimmed V and J ends, which lost 0 bases and 4 bases, there was a span of 13 bases. Germline V CDR1 and CDR2: SGHRS, YFSETQ. CDR3 in amino acids: CASSLAAGGLTEAFF. DNA of the CDR3: TGCGCCAGCAGCTTGGCGGCGGGGGGCCTCACTGAAGCTTTCTTT. Full variable domain (rest looked up from reference TRBV5-1 and TRBJ1-1): KAGVTQTPRYLIKTRGQQVTLSCSPISGHRSVSWYQQTPGQGLQFLFEYFSETQRNKGNFPGRFSGRQFSNSRSEMNVSTLELGDSALYLCASSLAAGGLTEAFFGQGTRLTVV.

The chain recombines TRBV10-3 with TRBJ1-2; D not resolved. The V end was cut by 2 bases, the J end by 1 base, with 11 bases between. Germline V gene sequence: CDR1 ENHRY, CDR2 SYGVKD. The CDR3 length is 15 residues. The CDR3 loop is CAISEGFLGNYGYTF. CDR3 bases: TGTGCCATCAGTGAGGGGTTTCTGGGTAACTATGGCTACACCTTC.

This rearrangement joins TRBV27 to TRBJ2-7; D possibly uses TRBD1 or TRBD2 (5 bases each). From germline, CDR1 is MNHEY and CDR2 SMNVEV (reference sequence). CDR3 length: 16 amino acids. Trimming cost V 5 bases and J 0 bases, with 17 bases left between them. The chain's CDR3 is CASSTRGRLVSYEQYF. The CDR3 coding sequence is TGTGCCAGCAGTACCCGGGGACGTCTGGTCTCCTACGAGCAGTACTTC.

This chain uses TRBV5-1 with TRBJ1-6; D unresolved. The CDR3 runs to 15 residues. Germline CDR1 reads SGHRS; CDR2 reads YFSETQ. Trimming took 4 bases from V and 7 from J, leaving 15 bases between them. The CDR3 here is CASSTDGRKNSPLHF. The CDR3 DNA is TGCGCCAGCAGCACGGATGGACGGAAAAATTCACCCCTCCACTTT. The whole variable domain, filled in from reference TRBV5-1 and TRBJ1-6, reads KAGVTQTPRYLIKTRGQQVTLSCSPISGHRSVSWYQQTPGQGLQFLFEYFSETQRNKGNFPGRFSGRQFSNSRSEMNVSTLELGDSALYLCASSTDGRKNSPLHFGNGTRLTVT.

This rearrangement joins TRBV29-1 to TRBJ1-1; tentatively, D is TRBD1 (5 bases). The CDR3 extends over 13 amino acids. Germline CDR1 and CDR2: SQVTM and ANQGSEA. V lost 7 bases and J 0 bases, leaving 12 bases between the germline ends. CDR3 bases: TGCAGCGGTCAAGGGACTTTGAACACTGAAGCTTTCTTT. Its protein is CSGQGTLNTEAFF.

The rearrangement uses TRBV18 and TRBJ2-7; 8 bases align to TRBD2. The CDR3 extends over 16 amino acids. From germline, CDR1 is KGHSH and CDR2 LQKENI. J gave up 0 bases and V 3 bases, and 7 bases lay outside the gene matches. CDR3 nucleotide sequence: TGTGCCAGCTCACCCCGAGGACTAGCCAGCTCCTACGAGCAGTACTTC. Translation: CASSPRGLASSYEQYF.

The rearrangement joins TRBV7-8 to TRBJ1-1; no firm D call. V shed 6 bases and J shed 3 bases, with 17 bases lying between them. Germline loops: CDR1 SGHVS, CDR2 FQNEAQ. The CDR3 has 15 amino acids. CDR3 sequence (DNA): TGTGCCAGCAGTCTCATTACAGCAGCCTACACTGAAGCTTTCTTT. Protein sequence: CASSLITAAYTEAFF.

This clonotype has only one observation. Germline and junction disagree at one end, which may indicate a read error. The rearrangement uses TRBV14 and TRBJ2-5; D uncertain. The CDR3 is 13 amino acids. CDR1 SGHDN and CDR2 FVKESK come from the germline V gene. CDR3 in amino acids: CTSSQARMETQYF. For the CDR3, the DNA is TGTACCAGCAGCCAAGCGAGGATGGAGACCCAGTACTTC.

J is TRBJ2-3 and V is TRBV5-1; D is uncertain. The CDR3 has 12 amino acids. The V gene's germline CDR1 is SGHRS and CDR2 YFSETQ. The germline V and J ends were trimmed by 2 bases and 4 bases, with 5 bases remaining between them. The CDR3: CASSFDSDTQYF. As DNA, the CDR3 is TGCGCCAGCAGCTTTGATTCAGATACGCAGTATTTT. Drawing the rest from reference TRBV5-1 and TRBJ2-3, the complete variable domain is KAGVTQTPRYLIKTRGQQVTLSCSPISGHRSVSWYQQTPGQGLQFLFEYFSETQRNKGNFPGRFSGRQFSNSRSEMNVSTLELGDSALYLCASSFDSDTQYFGPGTRLTVL.

The genes are TRBV27 and TRBJ1-6; tentatively, D is TRBD1 (6 bases). Germline V gene data show CDR1 as MNHEY and CDR2 as SMNVEV (reference sequence). The ends were cut back, 3 bases at V and 7 bases at J, with 13 bases in the middle. The CDR3 sequence is 15 residues long. CDR3 loop: CASSFAGDLNSPLHF. DNA of the CDR3: TGTGCCAGCAGTTTTGCAGGGGACCTAAATTCACCCCTCCACTTT.

The V gene is TRBV6-5, the J gene TRBJ2-7, with 10 bases fitting TRBD1. This CDR3 has 17 amino acids. V gave up 4 bases and J gave up 2 bases; unmatched junction bases: 11. Germline assignment: CDR1 MNHEY and CDR2 SVGAGI. This CDR3 reads CASSSSGTGVGTYEQYF. The DNA of the CDR3 is TGTGCCAGCAGTTCCTCCGGGACAGGGGTGGGAACCTACGAGCAGTACTTC.

The chain uses TRBV30 and TRBJ2-1; a possible D gene is TRBD2 (6 bases). Per the germline V gene, CDR1 is GTSNPN and CDR2 is SVGIG (reference sequence). The V end was cut by 4 bases, the J end by 12 bases, with 19 bases between. This CDR3 has 13 residues. CDR3 region: CAWNSGGFVGQFF. DNA for the CDR3: TGTGCCTGGAACTCCGGGGGTTTTGTTGGGCAGTTCTTC.

This chain links TRBV13 with TRBJ2-5; no clear D. Germline V gene sequence: CDR1 PRHDT, CDR2 FYEKMQ (reference sequence). V was trimmed by 3 bases and J by 5 bases, leaving 10 bases between them. The CDR3 extends over 13 amino acids. CDR3 protein: CASSFRLRETQYF. The CDR3 DNA follows: TGTGCCAGCAGCTTCAGGTTGAGGGAGACCCAGTACTTC.

This rearrangement joins TRBV20-1 to TRBJ1-4; 11 nucleotides match TRBD1. There are 13 residues in the CDR3. Trimming removed 6 bases from V and 5 bases from J; junction bases left unmatched: 2. Germline assignment: CDR1 DFQATT and CDR2 SNEGSKA (reference sequence). CDR3 sequence: CSARTGGNEKLFF. The DNA of the CDR3 is TGCAGTGCAAGGACAGGGGGCAATGAAAAACTGTTTTTT.

The chain combines TRBV6-2 or TRBV6-3 with TRBJ2-1; tentative D call: TRBD1 (6 bases). With 4 bases removed from V and 7 bases from J, the gap between germline ends came to 11 bases. The CDR3 runs 13 residues. Germline assignment: CDR1 MNHEY and CDR2 SVGEGT. The CDR3 DNA is TGTGCCAGCAGTTCTTTACAGGGAAATGAGCAGTTCTTC. Its protein product is CASSSLQGNEQFF.

The genes are TRBV7-9 and TRBJ1-4, with D perhaps matching TRBD1 (5 bases). Per the germline V gene, CDR1 is SEHNR and CDR2 is FQNEAQ (reference sequence). This CDR3 has 15 amino acids. V shed 1 base and J shed 5 bases, with 11 bases lying between them. The CDR3 region is CASSLGGPWNEKLFF. The CDR3 DNA is TGTGCCAGCAGCTTAGGGGGACCGTGGAATGAAAAACTGTTTTTT.

The gene calls are TRBV14 and TRBJ2-1; D not certain. There are 15 residues in the CDR3. Germline CDR1 SGHDN, CDR2 FVKESK. Trimming pared 1 base from V and 9 bases from J, leaving 16 bases between. The CDR3 here is CASSQGLGIMFEQFF. The CDR3 DNA reads TGTGCCAGCAGCCAAGGGCTAGGGATAATGTTTGAGCAGTTCTTC.